This T cell receptor beta chain was captured in a study of vaccination effects on CD4 cells after COVID-19 (dated by TCRdb to between 2021 and 2024). Concerning the study at large: Each participant received two doses of an mRNA SARS-CoV-2 vaccine, either BNT162b2 or mRNA-1273. SARS-CoV-2 spike-specific CD4+ TCR repertoires were compared before and after mRNA vaccination in COVID-19 convalescent patients and in infection-naive vaccine recipients. Altogether, some ten COVID-19 convalescent patients and several SARS-CoV-2-naive healthy vaccine recipients made up the full study. Cultures from other donors in the study were sequenced with the Oncomine TCR Beta short-read assay on an Illumina iSeq 100.

The library was built by means of the immunoSEQ multiplex PCR assay. DNA from the cultured, isolated CD4+ T cells was subjected to TCR beta CDR3 sequencing. Turning to the authors' computational methods: Non-productive TCR sequences were removed and reads were trimmed to the CDR3 region, keeping CDR3s of at least 7 amino acids. Antigen-specific clonotypes were identified using the MANAFEST web app by comparison of expansion in peptide wells against reference cultures. To count as positive, a clone had to show expansion at FDR<0.05 compared with the reference and with all other wells, an odds ratio above 5, and a frequency above 0.1% in two replicate wells. Cross-reactive clonotypes were defined as significantly expanded in SARS-CoV-2 spike wells and in at least one common cold coronavirus spike condition. CDR3 similarity was assessed by Levenshtein distance using the stringdist R package, and unrooted trees were constructed with ape in R 3.6.1. What TCRdb holds here is the immuneACCESS table cut down to in-frame rearrangements. Part of the clones is not present; checked against another copy, under half of the missing clones reflect an unresolved V gene, and the others are unexplained. That table gives V, J and clone size, and the DNA gave D and trimming. Recorded for this sample are approximately 74,000 clones; roughly 74% of them occurred a single time. The ten largest clones add up to just under 3% of the sample.

Summary of the overall study and its limitations: In healthy vaccine recipients, vaccine-induced clones were almost all SARS-CoV-2 mono-reactive, with only 1 of 255 being cross-reactive with common cold coronaviruses. Marked clonal contraction was observed in both infection-induced and vaccine-induced clones at late post-vaccination timepoints, consistent with waning T cell responses. The study was limited by a small number of convalescent patients, and early post-infection timepoints were lacking.

The ViraFEST assay stimulated PBMC with viral peptide pools and then used TCR sequencing to identify antigen-specific CD4+ T cell clonotypes by expansion. After roughly 11 days of culture, CD4+ T cells were isolated with the EasySep CD4+ T cell isolation kit. None of the healthy vaccine recipients had a prior SARS-CoV-2 infection, which was confirmed by nucleocapsid antibody tests that came back negative both before and after vaccination. A few million PBMC per well were cultured with roughly 10 ug/ml peptides in IMDM containing roughly 5% human AB serum, 10 IU/ml IL-2 and gentamicin. On days 3 and 7, half of the culture medium was replaced with fresh IL-2-containing medium. Each peptide stimulation condition was cultured in triplicate wells unless otherwise noted. Using Ficoll-Paque Plus gradient centrifugation, PBMC were separated from whole blood and then either used fresh or cryopreserved at -140C. The spike proteins of SARS-CoV-2 and of the common cold coronaviruses HCoV-NL63, HCoV-OC43 and HCoV-229E were spanned by overlapping peptide pools. Genomic DNA was extracted from cultured CD4+ T cells with the QIAamp micro DNA kit.

The CDR3 sequence holds 15 residues, the cysteine and phenylalanine included. Here the CDR3 DNA is all that survives: 45 bases in frame from base 1. V and J are truncated by 5 bases and 8 bases respectively, leaving an intervening sequence of 18 bases. Reading the germline V gene gives CDR1 KGHDR and CDR2 SFDVKD. To note about this clone: The antigen this receptor binds is unknown. No clone much larger than this one lies a single base away; base qualities are absent.

Recombination connected TRBV24-1 to TRBJ2-1; the D region is possibly TRBD1 or TRBD2, each matching across 5 bases. This TCR was recovered from a human donor who received a COVID-19 vaccine. This material consisted of CD4+ T cells from PBMCs cultured with HCoV-NL63 spike peptides, taken before COVID-19 vaccination. According to the study, the label for this sample's cell subset or site signals: HCoV-NL63 spike overlapping peptide pool stimulation. The DNA sequence follows: TGTGCCACCAGTGGTACGTGGGGGTTTTTTGATGAGCAGTTCTTC. It translates as CATSGTWGFFDEQFF.